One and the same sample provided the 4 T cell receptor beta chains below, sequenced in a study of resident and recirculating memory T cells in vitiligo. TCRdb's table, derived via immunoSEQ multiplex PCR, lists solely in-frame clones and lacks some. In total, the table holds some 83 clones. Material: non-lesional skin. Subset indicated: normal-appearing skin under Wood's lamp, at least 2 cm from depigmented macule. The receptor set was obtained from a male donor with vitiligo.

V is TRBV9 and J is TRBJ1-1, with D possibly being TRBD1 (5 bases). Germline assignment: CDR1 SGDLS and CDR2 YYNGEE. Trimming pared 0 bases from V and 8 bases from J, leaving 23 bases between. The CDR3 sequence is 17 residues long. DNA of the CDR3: TGTGCCAGCAGCGTAGGAGGTGCAGGGTGGTTGACTCCAGAAGCTTTCTTT. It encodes CASSVGGAGWLTPEAFF.

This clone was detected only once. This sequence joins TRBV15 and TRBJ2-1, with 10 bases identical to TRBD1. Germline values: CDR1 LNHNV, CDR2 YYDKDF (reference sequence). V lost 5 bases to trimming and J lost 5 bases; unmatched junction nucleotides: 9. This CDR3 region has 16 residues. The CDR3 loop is CATSLRDRGWDNEQFF. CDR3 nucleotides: TGTGCCACCAGCTTACGGGACAGGGGCTGGGACAATGAGCAGTTCTTC.

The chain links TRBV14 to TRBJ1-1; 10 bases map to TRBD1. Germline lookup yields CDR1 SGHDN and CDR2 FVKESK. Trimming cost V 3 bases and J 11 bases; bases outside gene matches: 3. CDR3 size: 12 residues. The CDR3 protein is CASSQGQGYAFF. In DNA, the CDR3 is TGTGCCAGCAGCCAGGGACAGGGGTACGCTTTCTTT.

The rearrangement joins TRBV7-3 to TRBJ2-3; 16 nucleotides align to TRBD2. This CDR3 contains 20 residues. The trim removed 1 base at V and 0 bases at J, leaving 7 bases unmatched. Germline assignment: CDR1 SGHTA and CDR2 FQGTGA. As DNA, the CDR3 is TGTGCCAGCAGCTTAAGGGGACTAGCGGGGGGGCCGATGAGCACAGATACGCAGTATTTT. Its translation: CASSLRGLAGGPMSTDTQYF.